This T cell receptor (beta chain) was recovered during a study of CD8+ T cells in alopecia areata. Investigators isolated RNA and reverse transcribed it into cDNA to act as the sequencing template. Repertoires were generated with immunoSEQ multiplex PCR, while TCRdb's copy carries only in-frame clones and drops some. The table records about 190,000 clones, 45% to 65% of them present only once. Study results and limitations: Tofacitinib did not eliminate many expanded lesional clones from scalp or blood.

The CDR3 consists of 15 residues. The V end lost 0 bases, the J end lost 4 bases, and 12 bases lay between the germline ends. Germline V gene data show CDR1 as SGHTA and CDR2 as FQGNSA. Treatment reported: oral pan-JAK inhibitor, 5-10 mg twice daily. About this clone itself: Its antigen is as yet unknown.

The receptor was derived from a human donor with alopecia areata. The sample in question was CD4+ T cells sorted from blood, obtained at week 4, from a patient treated with tofacitinib. The chain has TRBV7-2 and TRBJ2-5; possibly TRBD2 for D (6 bases). DNA of the CDR3: TGTGCCAGCAGCTTAGCGATTGGACTAATAGAGACCCAGTACTTC. Its translation: CASSLAIGLIETQYF.